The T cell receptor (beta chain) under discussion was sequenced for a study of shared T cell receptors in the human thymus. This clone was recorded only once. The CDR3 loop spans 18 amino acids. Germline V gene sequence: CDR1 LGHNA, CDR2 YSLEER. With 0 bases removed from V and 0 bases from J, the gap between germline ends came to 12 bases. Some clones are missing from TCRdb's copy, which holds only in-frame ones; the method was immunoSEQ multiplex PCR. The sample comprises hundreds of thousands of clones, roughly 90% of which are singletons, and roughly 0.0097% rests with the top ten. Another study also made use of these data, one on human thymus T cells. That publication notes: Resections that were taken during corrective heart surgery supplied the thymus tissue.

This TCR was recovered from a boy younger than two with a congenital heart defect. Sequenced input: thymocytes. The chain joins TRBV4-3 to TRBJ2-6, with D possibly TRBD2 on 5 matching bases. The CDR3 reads CASSQDYSRGSGANVLTF. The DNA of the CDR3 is TGCGCCAGCAGCCAAGACTACTCCCGGGGCTCTGGGGCCAACGTCCTGACTTTC.